This T cell receptor beta chain was captured by sequencing in a study of blood T cell repertoires in COVID-19. On the study more broadly: The analysed material was cDNA or gDNA that came from T cells, B-cell-depleted T cells, or PBMCs.

The J segment lost 1 base and the V segment lost 0 bases, leaving 1 base of the junction unmatched. CDR1 is SEHNR, CDR2 FQNEAQ, per germline (reference sequence). The CDR3 consists of 16 residues. Generated by immunoSEQ multiplex PCR, the TCRdb table keeps only in-frame clones and is missing some. This table has around 160,000 clones, 80% appearing once. The sequence came from a man between 60 and 70 years old with active or convalescent COVID-19. Sequenced input: peripheral blood. The chain combines TRBV7-9 with TRBJ2-2; 8 bases map to TRBD1. The CDR3 nucleotides are TGTGCCAGCAGCTTAGCAGGGACAGGGAACACCGGGGAGCTGTTTTTT. This gives the protein CASSLAGTGNTGELFF.